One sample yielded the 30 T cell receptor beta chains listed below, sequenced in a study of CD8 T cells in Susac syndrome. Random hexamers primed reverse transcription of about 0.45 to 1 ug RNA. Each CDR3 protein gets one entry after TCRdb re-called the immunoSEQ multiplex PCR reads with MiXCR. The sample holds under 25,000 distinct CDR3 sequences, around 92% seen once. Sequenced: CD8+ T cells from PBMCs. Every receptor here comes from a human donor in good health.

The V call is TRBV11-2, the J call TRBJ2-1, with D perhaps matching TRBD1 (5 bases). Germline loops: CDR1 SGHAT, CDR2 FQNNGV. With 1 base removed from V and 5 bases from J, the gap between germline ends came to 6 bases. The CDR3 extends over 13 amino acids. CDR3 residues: CASSLGRDNEQFF. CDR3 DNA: TGTGCCAGCAGCTTAGGCAGGGACAATGAGCAGTTCTTC.

The CDR3 DNA is TGTGCCAGCAGCCCGAGAGGAGCTAGCGGCCCCAACTACAATGAGCAGTTCTTC. Its protein is CASSPRGASGPNYNEQFF. The chain employs TRBV7-9 and TRBJ2-1, with 7 nucleotides matching TRBD2. Germline CDR1 is SEHNR and CDR2 is FQNEAQ (reference sequence). The CDR3 totals 18 residues. V lost 5 bases to trimming and J lost 3 bases; unmatched junction nucleotides: 16.

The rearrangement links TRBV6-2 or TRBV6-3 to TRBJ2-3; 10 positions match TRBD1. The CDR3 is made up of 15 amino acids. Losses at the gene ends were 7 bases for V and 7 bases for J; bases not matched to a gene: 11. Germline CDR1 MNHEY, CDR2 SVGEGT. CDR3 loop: CASNSGTGEVNTQYF. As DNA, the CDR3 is TGTGCCAGCAATTCCGGGACAGGGGAAGTAAATACGCAGTATTTT.

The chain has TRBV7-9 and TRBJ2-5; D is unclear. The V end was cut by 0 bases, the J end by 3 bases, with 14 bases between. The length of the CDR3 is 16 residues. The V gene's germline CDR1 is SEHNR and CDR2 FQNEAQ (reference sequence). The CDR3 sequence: CASSLARTVGKETQYF. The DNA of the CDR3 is TGTGCCAGCAGCTTAGCGCGGACGGTTGGAAAAGAGACCCAGTACTTC.

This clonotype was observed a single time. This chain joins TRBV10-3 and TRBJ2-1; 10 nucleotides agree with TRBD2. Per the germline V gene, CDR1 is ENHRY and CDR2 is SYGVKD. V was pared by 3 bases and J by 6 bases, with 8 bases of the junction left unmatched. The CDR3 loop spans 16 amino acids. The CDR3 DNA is TGTGCCATCAGTGAATCGGCTAGCGGGGGCCGCAATGAGCAGTTCTTC. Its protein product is CAISESASGGRNEQFF.

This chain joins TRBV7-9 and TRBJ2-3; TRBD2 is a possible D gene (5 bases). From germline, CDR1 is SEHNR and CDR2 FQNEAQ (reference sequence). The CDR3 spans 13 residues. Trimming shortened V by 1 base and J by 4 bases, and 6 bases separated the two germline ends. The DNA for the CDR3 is TGTGCCAGCAGCTTAGAGAGGGCAGATACGCAGTATTTT. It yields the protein CASSLERADTQYF.

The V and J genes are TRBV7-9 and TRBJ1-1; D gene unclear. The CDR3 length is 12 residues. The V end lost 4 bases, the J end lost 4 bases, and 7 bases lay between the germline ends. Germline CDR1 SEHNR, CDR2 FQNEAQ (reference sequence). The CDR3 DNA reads TGTGCCAGCAGCTCCCCCGGCACTGAAGCTTTCTTT. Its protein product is CASSSPGTEAFF.

CDR3 region: CASSSTSTDTQYF. In nucleotides, the CDR3 is TGTGCCAGCAGCAGCACTAGCACAGATACGCAGTATTTT. The chain employs TRBV5-4 and TRBJ2-3, with no clear D. Looked up from germline, CDR1 is SGHNT and CDR2 is YYREEE (reference sequence). V was pared by 4 bases and J by 0 bases, with 6 bases between. The CDR3 sequence is 13 residues long.

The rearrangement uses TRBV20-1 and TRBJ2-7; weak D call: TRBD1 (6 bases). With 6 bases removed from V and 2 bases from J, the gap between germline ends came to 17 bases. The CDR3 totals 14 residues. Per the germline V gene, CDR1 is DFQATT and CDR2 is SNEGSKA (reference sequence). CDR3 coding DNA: TGCAGTGCCCCGGCCAGGGGCTCCCCCTACGAGCAGTACTTC. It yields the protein CSAPARGSPYEQYF.

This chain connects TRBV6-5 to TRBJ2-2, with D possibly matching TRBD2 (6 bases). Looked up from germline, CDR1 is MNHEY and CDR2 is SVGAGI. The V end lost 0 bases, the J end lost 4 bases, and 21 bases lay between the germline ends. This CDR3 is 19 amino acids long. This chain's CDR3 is CASSYSSSSDRRGTGELFF. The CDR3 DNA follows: TGTGCCAGCAGTTACTCGAGTTCTAGCGACCGACGGGGCACCGGGGAGCTGTTTTTT.

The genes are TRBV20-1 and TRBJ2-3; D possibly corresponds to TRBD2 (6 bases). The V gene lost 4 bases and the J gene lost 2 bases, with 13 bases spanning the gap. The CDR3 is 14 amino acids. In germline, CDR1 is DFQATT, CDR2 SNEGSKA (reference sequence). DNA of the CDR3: TGCAGTGCTAAAGGCGGGGCTTACACAGATACGCAGTATTTT. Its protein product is CSAKGGAYTDTQYF.

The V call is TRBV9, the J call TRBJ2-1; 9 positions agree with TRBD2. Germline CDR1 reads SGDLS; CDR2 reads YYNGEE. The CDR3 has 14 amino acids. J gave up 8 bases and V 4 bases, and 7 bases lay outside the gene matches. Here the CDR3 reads CASSIWTSADEQFF. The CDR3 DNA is TGTGCCAGCAGCATTTGGACTAGCGCGGATGAGCAGTTCTTC.

CDR3 sequence: CASSPPGLARTGELFF. As DNA, the CDR3 is TGTGCCAGCAGTCCCCCGGGACTAGCCCGTACAGGGGAGCTGTTTTTT. The chain employs TRBV6-1 and TRBJ2-2; 9 nucleotides line up with TRBD2. The CDR3 has 16 amino acids. Germline values: CDR1 MNHNS, CDR2 SASEGT. Trimming at V came to 5 bases and at J to 8 bases, leaving 12 bases not matched to a gene.

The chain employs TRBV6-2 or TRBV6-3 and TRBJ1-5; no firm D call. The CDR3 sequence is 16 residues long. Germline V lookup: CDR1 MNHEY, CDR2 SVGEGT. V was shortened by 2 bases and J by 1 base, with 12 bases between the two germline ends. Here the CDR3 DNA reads TGTGCCAGCAGTTACCACGGCCAATGGAGCAATCAGCCCCAGCATTTT. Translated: CASSYHGQWSNQPQHF.

CDR3 residues: CSARPERTGETEQFF. The DNA for the CDR3 is TGCAGTGCTAGACCTGAGCGGACAGGGGAAACTGAGCAGTTCTTC. The V gene is TRBV20-1, the J gene TRBJ2-1, with 9 positions matching TRBD1. Germline V CDR1 and CDR2: DFQATT, SNEGSKA (reference sequence). The CDR3 extends over 15 amino acids. V lost 2 bases and J lost 9; bases outside the gene matches: 11.

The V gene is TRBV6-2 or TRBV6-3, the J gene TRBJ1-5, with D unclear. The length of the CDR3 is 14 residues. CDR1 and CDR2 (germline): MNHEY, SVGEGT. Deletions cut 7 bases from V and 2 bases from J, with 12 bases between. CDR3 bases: TGTGCCAGCACCCCACCGGGAGGCAATCAGCCCCAGCATTTT. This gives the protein CASTPPGGNQPQHF.

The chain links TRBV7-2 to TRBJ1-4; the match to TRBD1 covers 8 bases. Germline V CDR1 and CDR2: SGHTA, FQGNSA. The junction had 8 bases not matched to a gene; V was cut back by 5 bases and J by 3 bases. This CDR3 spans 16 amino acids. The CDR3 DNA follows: TGTGCCAGCAGCCGTCTACGACAGGGGTCTAATGAAAAACTGTTTTTT. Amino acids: CASSRLRQGSNEKLFF.

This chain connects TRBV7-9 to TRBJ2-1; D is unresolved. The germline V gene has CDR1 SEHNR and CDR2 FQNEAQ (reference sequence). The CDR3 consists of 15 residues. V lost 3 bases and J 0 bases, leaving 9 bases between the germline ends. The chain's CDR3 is CASSFTLSSYNEQFF. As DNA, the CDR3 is TGTGCCAGCAGCTTTACCCTTAGCTCCTACAATGAGCAGTTCTTC.

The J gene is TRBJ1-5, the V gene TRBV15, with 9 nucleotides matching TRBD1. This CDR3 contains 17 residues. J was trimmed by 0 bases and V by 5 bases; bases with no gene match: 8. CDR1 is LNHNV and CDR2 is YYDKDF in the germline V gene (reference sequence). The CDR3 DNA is TGTGCCACCAGCGGCGGGACAGGGCACTTTAGCAATCAGCCCCAGCATTTT. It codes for CATSGGTGHFSNQPQHF.

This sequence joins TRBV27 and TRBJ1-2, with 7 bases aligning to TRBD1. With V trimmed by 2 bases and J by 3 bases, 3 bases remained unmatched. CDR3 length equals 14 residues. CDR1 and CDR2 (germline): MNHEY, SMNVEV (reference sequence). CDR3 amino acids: CASSLRGPHYGYTF. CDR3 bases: TGTGCCAGCAGTTTAAGGGGGCCTCACTATGGCTACACCTTC.

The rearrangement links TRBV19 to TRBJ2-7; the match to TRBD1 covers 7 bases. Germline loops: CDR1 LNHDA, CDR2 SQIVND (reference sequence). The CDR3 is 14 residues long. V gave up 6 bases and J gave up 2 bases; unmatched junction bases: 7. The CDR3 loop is CASSPGTEAYEQYF. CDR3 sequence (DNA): TGTGCCAGTAGCCCCGGGACAGAGGCCTACGAGCAGTACTTC.

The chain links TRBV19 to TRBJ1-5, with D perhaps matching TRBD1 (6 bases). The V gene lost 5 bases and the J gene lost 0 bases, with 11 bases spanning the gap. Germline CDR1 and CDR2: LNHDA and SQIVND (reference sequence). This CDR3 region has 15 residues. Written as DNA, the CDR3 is TGTGCCAGTAGTGTGGACAGTAATAGCAATCAGCCCCAGCATTTT. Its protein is CASSVDSNSNQPQHF.

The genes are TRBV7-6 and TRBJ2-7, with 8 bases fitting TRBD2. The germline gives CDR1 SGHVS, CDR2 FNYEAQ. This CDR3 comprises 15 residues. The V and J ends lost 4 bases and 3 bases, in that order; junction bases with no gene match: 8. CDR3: CASSSREGDYYEQYF. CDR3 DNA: TGTGCCAGCAGCTCCCGGGAGGGGGACTACTACGAGCAGTACTTC.

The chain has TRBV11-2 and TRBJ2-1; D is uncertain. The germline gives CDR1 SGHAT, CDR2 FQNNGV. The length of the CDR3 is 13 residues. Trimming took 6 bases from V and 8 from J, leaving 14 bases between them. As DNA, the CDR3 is TGTGCCAGCAGGGATCCTGGGTCGCATGAGCAGTTCTTC. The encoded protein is CASRDPGSHEQFF.

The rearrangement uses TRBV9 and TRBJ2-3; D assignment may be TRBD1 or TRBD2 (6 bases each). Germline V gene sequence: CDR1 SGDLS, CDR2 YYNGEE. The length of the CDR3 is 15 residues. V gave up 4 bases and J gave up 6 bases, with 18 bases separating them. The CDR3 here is CASSRYGGTPDTQYF. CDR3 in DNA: TGTGCCAGCAGCAGATACGGGGGCACCCCGGATACGCAGTATTTT.

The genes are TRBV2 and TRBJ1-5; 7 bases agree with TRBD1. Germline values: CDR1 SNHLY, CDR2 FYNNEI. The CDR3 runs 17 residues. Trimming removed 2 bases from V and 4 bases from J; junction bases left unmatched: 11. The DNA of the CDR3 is TGTGCCAGCAGTGAATCCCGGGACAGACTTTGGAATCAGCCCCAGCATTTT. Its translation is CASSESRDRLWNQPQHF.

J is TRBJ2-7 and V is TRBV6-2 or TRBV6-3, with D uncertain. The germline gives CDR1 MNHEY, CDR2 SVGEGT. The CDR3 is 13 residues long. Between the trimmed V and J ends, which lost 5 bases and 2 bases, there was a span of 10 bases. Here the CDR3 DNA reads TGTGCCAGCAGTCCACAGCTTCCCTACGAGCAGTACTTC. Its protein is CASSPQLPYEQYF.

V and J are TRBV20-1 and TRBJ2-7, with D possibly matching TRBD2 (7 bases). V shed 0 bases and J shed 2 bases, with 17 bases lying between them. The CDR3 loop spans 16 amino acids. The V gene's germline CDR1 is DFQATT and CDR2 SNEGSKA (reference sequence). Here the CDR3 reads CSARDLLGGGTYEQYF. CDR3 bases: TGCAGTGCTAGAGATCTTTTGGGAGGGGGGACCTACGAGCAGTACTTC.

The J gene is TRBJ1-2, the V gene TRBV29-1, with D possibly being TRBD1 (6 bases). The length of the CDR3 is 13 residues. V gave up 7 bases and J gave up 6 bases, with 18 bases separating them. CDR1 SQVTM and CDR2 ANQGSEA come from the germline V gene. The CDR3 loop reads CSGLDSPKDGYTF. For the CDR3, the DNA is TGCAGCGGCCTGGACAGCCCAAAAGATGGCTACACCTTC.

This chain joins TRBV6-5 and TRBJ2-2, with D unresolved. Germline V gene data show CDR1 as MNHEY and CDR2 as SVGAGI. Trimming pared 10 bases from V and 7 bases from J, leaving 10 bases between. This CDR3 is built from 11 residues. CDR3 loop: CATLTNGELFF. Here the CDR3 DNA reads TGTGCCACCCTCACGAACGGGGAGCTGTTTTTT.